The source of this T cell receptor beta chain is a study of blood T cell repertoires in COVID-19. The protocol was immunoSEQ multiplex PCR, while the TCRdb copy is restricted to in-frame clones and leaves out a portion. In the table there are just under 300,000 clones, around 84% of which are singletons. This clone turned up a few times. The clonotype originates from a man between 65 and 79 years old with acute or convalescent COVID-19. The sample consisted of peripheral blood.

CDR3 DNA sequence: TGTGCCAGCAGTTCCTCGGGACTGAGCAGGAACACCATATATTTT. Protein sequence: CASSSSGLSRNTIYF. This chain joins TRBV28 and TRBJ1-3, with a possible D match to TRBD1 (5 bases). The germline gives CDR1 MDHEN, CDR2 SYDVKM. V was clipped by 4 bases and J by 7 bases, with 17 bases between them. This CDR3 has 15 amino acids.